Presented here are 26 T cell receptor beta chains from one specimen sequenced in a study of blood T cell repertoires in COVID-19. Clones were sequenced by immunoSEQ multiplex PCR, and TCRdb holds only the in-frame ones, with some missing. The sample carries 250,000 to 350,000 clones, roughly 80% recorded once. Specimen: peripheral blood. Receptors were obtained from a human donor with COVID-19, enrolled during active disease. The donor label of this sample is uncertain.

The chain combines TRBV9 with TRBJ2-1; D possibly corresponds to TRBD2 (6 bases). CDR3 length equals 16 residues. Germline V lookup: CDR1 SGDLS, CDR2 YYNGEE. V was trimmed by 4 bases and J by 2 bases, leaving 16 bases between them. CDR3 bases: TGTGCCAGCAGCCCCTTACTAGCCGCCGCCTACAATGAGCAGTTCTTC. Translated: CASSPLLAAAYNEQFF.

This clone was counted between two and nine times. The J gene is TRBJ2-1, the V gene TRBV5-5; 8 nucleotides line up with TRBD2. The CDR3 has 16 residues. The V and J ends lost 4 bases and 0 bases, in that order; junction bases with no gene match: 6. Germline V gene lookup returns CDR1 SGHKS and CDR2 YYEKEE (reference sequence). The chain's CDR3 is CASSPRTSTSYNEQFF. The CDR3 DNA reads TGTGCCAGCAGCCCTCGGACTAGCACCTCCTACAATGAGCAGTTCTTC.

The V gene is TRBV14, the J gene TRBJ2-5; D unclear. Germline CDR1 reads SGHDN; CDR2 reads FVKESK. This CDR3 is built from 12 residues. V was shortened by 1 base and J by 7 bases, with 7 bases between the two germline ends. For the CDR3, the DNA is TGTGCCAGCAGCCAAGGCTATGCGACCCAGTACTTC. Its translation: CASSQGYATQYF. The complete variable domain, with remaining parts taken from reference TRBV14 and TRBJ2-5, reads EAGVTQFPSHSVIEKGQTVTLRCDPISGHDNLYWYRRVMGKEIKFLLHFVKESKQDESGMPNNRFLAERTGGTYSTLKVQPAELEDSGVYFCASSQGYATQYFGPGTRLLVL.

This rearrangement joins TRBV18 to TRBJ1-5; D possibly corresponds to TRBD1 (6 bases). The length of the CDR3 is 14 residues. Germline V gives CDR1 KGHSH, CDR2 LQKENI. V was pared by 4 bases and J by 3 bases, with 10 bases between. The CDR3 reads CASSRAGDNQPQHF. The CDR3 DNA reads TGTGCCAGCTCACGGGCAGGGGACAATCAGCCCCAGCATTTT.

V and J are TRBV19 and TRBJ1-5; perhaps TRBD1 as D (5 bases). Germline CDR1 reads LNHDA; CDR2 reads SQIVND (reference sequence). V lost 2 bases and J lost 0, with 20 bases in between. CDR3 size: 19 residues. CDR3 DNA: TGTGCCAGTAGTATACTAAAGAGGGGACTTGAGGATAGCAATCAGCCCCAGCATTTT. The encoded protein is CASSILKRGLEDSNQPQHF.

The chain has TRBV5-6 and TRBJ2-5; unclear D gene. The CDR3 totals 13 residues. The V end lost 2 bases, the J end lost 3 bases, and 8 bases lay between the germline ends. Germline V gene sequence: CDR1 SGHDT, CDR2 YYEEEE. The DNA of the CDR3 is TGTGCCAGCAGCTTCATCGGTGAAGAGACCCAGTACTTC. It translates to CASSFIGEETQYF.

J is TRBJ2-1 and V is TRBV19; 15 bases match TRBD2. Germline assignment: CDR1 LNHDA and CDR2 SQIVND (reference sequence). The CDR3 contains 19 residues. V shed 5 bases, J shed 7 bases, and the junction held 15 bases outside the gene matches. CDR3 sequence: CASSARGLAGGTPENEQFF. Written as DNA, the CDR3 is TGTGCCAGTAGTGCTAGGGGACTAGCGGGAGGAACTCCGGAAAATGAGCAGTTCTTC.

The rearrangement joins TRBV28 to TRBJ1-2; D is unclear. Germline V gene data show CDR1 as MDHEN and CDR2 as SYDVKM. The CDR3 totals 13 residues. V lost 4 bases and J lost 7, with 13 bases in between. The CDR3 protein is CASSSEVHRGYTF. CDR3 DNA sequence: TGTGCCAGCAGTTCCGAGGTCCACCGTGGCTACACCTTC.

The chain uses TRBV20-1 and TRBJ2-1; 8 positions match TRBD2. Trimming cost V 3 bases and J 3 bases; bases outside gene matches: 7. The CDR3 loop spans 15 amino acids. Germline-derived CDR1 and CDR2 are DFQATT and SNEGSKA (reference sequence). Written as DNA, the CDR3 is TGCAGTGCTAGTCCCCTAGCGGGTCACTACAATGAGCAGTTCTTC. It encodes CSASPLAGHYNEQFF.

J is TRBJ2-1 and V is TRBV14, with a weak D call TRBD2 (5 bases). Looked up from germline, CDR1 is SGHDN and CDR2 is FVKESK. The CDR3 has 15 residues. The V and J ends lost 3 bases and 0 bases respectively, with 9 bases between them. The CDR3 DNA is TGTGCCAGCAGCCAGAGAGAGGGCTCCTACAATGAGCAGTTCTTC. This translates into CASSQREGSYNEQFF.

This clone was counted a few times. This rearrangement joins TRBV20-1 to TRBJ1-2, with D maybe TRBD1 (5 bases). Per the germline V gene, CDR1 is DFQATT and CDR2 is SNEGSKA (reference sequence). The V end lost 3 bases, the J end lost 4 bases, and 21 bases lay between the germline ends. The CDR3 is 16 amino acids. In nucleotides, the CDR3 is TGCAGTGCTAGTCCATTCTTCGGGACTACAGGCTATGGCTACACCTTC. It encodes CSASPFFGTTGYGYTF.

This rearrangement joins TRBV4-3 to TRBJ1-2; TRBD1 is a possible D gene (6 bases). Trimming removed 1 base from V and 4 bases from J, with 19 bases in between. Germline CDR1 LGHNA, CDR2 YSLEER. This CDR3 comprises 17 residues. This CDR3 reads CASSQVAQGPGGYGYTF. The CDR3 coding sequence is TGCGCCAGCAGCCAAGTCGCACAGGGCCCGGGTGGCTATGGCTACACCTTC.

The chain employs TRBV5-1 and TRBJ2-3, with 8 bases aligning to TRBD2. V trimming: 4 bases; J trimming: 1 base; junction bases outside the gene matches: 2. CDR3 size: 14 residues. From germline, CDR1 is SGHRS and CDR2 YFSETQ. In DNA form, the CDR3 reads TGCGCCAGCAGCGAGACTAGCGGCACAGATACGCAGTATTTT. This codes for CASSETSGTDTQYF.

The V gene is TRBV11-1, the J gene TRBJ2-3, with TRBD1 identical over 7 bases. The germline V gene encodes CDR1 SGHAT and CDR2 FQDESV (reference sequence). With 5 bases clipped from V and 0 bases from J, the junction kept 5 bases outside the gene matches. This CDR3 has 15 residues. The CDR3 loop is CASSRGQSSTDTQYF. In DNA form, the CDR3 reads TGTGCCAGCAGCCGGGGACAGTCTAGCACAGATACGCAGTATTTT.

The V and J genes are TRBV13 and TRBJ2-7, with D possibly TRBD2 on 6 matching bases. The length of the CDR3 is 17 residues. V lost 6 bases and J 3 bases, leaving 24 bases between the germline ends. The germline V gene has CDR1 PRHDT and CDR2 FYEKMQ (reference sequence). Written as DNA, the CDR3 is TGTGCCAGCAGTTTGGGACTCTCGAAATTGGGCAGCTACGAGCAGTACTTC. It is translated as CASSLGLSKLGSYEQYF.

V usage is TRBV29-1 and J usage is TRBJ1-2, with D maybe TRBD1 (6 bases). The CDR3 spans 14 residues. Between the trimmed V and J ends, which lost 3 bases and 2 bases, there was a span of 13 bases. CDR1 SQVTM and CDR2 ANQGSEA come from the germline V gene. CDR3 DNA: TGCAGCGTTGAGACTACCGGGACAAACTATGGCTACACCTTC. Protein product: CSVETTGTNYGYTF.

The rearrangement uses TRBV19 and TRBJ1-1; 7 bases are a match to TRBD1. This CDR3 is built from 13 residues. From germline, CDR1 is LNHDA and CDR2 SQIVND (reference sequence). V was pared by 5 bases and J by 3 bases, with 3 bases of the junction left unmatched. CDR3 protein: CASSPDRDTEAFF. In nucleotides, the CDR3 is TGTGCCAGTAGTCCAGACAGGGACACTGAAGCTTTCTTT.

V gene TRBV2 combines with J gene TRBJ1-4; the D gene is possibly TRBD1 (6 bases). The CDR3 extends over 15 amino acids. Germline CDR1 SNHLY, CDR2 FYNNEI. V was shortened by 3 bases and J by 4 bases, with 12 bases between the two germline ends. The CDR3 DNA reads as TGTGCCAGCAGTGATGCTGAGGGACATAATGAAAAACTGTTTTTT. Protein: CASSDAEGHNEKLFF.

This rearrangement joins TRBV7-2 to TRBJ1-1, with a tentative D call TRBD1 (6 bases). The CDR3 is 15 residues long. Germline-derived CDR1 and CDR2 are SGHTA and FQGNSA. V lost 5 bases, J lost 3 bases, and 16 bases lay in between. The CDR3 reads CASSPDSTGYTEAFF. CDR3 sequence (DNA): TGTGCCAGCAGCCCTGACTCGACAGGTTACACTGAAGCTTTCTTT.

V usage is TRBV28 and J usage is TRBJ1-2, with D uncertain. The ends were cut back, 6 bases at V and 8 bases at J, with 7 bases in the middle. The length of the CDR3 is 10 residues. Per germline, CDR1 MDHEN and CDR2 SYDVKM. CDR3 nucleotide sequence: TGTGCCAGCAGCCGTACAGGCTACACCTTC. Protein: CASSRTGYTF.

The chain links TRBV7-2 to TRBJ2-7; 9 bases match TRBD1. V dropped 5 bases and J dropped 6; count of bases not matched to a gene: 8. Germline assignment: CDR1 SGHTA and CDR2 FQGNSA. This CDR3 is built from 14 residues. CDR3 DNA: TGTGCCAGCAGCCTCGGGACAGGGCTGGGCGAGCAGTACTTC. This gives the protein CASSLGTGLGEQYF.

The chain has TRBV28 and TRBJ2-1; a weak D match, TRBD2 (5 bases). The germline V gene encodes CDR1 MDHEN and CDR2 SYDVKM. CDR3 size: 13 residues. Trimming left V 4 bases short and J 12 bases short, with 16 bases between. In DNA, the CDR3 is TGTGCCAGCAGTTACTCTAGCAATCCCGCGCAGTTCTTC. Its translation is CASSYSSNPAQFF.

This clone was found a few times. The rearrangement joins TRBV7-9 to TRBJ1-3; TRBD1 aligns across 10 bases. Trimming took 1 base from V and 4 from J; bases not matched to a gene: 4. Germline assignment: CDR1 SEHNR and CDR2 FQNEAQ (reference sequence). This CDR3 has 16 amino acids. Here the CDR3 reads CASSLGDRGSGNTIYF. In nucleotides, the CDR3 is TGTGCCAGCAGCTTAGGGGACAGGGGCTCCGGAAACACCATATATTTT.

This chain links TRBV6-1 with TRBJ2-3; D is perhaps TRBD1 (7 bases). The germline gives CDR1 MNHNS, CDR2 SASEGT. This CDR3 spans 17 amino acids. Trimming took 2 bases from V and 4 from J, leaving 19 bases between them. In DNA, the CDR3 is TGTGCCAGCAGTGAACCCAGGGGGAGGATCGGTGCAGATACGCAGTATTTT. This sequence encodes CASSEPRGRIGADTQYF.

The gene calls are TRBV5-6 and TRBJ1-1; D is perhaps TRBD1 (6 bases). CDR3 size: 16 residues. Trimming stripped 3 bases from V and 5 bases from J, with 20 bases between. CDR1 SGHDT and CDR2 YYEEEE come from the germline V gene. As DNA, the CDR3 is TGTGCCAGCAGCTGGGGCTGGGGGGGACAAGGGACTGAAGCTTTCTTT. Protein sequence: CASSWGWGGQGTEAFF.

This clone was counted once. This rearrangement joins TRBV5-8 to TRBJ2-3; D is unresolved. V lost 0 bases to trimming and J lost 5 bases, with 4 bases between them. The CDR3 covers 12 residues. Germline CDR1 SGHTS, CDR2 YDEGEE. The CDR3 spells CASSLVRDTQYF. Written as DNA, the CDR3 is TGTGCCAGCAGCTTGGTGAGAGATACGCAGTATTTT. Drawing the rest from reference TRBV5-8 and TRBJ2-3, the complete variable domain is EAGVTQSPTHLIKTRGQQATLRCSPISGHTSVYWYQQALGLGLQFLLWYDEGEERNRGNFPPRFSGRQFPNYSSELNVNALELEDSALYLCASSLVRDTQYFGPGTRLTVL.